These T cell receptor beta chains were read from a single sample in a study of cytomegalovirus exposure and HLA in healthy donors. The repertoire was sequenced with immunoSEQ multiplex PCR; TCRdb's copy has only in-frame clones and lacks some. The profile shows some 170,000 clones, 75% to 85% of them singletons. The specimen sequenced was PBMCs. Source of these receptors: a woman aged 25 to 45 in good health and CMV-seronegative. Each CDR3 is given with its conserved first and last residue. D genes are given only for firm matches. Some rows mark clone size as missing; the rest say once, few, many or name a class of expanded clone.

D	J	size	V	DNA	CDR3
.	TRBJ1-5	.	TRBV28	TGTGCCAGTTACGCGGGGGGTAGCGGCAATCAGCCCCAGCATTTT	CASYAGGSGNQPQHF
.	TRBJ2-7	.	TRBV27	TGTGCCAGCAGTAACAGGGGGGGGTACGAGCAGTACTTC	CASSNRGGYEQYF
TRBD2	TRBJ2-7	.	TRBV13	TGTGCCAGCAGTTACGGCAGGCTAGCGGGACCTTCCTACGAGCAGTACTTC	CASSYGRLAGPSYEQYF
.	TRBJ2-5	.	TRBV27	TGTGCCAGCAGTCCCACGCCCCAGGGAGAGACCCAGTACTTC	CASSPTPQGETQYF
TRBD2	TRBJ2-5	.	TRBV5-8	TGTGCCAGCAGCTCTAGCGGGCTACACCAAGAGACCCAGTACTTC	CASSSSGLHQETQYF
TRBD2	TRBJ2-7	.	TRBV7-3	TGTGCCAGCAGCTTAGCTCTAGCGGGAGCCGCGGACGAGCAGTACTTC	CASSLALAGAADEQYF
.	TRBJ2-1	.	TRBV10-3	TGTGCCATCAGTGATGCGACTACTAACAATGAGCAGTTCTTC	CAISDATTNNEQFF
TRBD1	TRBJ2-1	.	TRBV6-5	TGTGCCAGCAGTTGGGACGGGACAGGGTATGAGCAGTTCTTC	CASSWDGTGYEQFF
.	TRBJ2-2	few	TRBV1	TGCACCAGCAGCCAAGATCCCTACACCGGGGAGCTGTTTTTT	CTSSQDPYTGELFF
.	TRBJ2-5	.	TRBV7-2	TGTGCCAGCAGCTTATCGAGAGGTCGGGAGACCCAGTACTTC	CASSLSRGRETQYF
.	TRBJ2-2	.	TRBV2	TGTGCCAGCAGTGAACGGGGTCCCGGGGAGCTGTTTTTT	CASSERGPGELFF
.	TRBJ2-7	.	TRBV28	TGTGCCAGCACAGGGACATGGAACGAGCAGTACTTC	CASTGTWNEQYF
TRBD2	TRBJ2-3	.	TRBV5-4	TGTGCCAGCAGCCCACCTAGCGGGGTGGATACGCAGTATTTT	CASSPPSGVDTQYF
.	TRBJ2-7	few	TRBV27	TGTGCCAGCAGTCCCTTGATGGGGGCCATCTCCGGGCAGTACTTC	CASSPLMGAISGQYF
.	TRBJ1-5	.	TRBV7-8	TGTGCCAGCAGCCTCGGGCGGGGGTTGAGCAATCAGCCCCAGCATTTT	CASSLGRGLSNQPQHF
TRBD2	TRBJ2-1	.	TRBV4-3	TGCGCCAGCAGCCGAGGGACTAGCGTGATCAATGAGCAGTTCTTC	CASSRGTSVINEQFF
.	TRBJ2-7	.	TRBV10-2	TGCGCCAGCAGCCTAGGGGGATACGAGCAGTACTTC	CASSLGGYEQYF
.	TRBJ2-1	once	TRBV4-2	TGTGCCAGCAGCCAAGATTACGCTAGCTCCTACAATGAGCAGTTCTTC	CASSQDYASSYNEQFF
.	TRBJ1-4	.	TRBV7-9	TGTGCCAGCAGCTTACCGGGGGTAGATGAAAAACTGTTTTTT	CASSLPGVDEKLFF
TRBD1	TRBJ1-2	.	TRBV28	TGTGCCAGCAGTAAACCAGGGGGATCTAACTATGGCTACACCTTC	CASSKPGGSNYGYTF
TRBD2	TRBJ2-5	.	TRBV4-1	TGCGCCAGCAGCCAAATAGGACTAGCGGGAGAGACCCAGTACTTC	CASSQIGLAGETQYF
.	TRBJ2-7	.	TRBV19	TGTGCCAGTAGTATAGATCTGGCCCCACGCGAGCAGTACTTC	CASSIDLAPREQYF
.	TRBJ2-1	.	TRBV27	TGTGCCAGCAGTTACGACGCGGGGGCTCAATACAATGAGCAGTTCTTC	CASSYDAGAQYNEQFF
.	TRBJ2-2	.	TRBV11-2	TGTGCCAGCAGCCTTGACAGCTCTCACGCCGGGGAGCTGTTTTTT	CASSLDSSHAGELFF
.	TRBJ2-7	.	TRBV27	TGTGCCAGCAGTTTCTCCAACGGGGCCTACGAGCAGTACTTC	CASSFSNGAYEQYF